This T cell receptor beta chain is drawn from a study of blood T cell repertoires in COVID-19 (dated by TCRdb to about 2020). With regard to the full study: Samples covering the acute and convalescent phases of COVID-19 were provided by collaborators in the United States, Italy and Spain. The prospective study material was composed of cDNA or gDNA derived from T cells, B-cell-depleted T cells, or PBMCs. Deeply sampled blood TCRbeta repertoires from subjects exposed to, actively infected with, or recovered from COVID-19 were included in the dataset. The repertoires were released in a freely available public database meant as a resource for research on the immune response to SARS-CoV-2. Samples were obtained from the ongoing ImmuneRACE study (first 160 participants) and from some 1,300 subjects provided by 6 global collaborators. Sample metadata almost always included a de-identified subject ID, COVID-19 status, age in years and sex. Where available, HLA class I and class II types were taken from metadata supplied by the sample provider and were not determined by assay-based typing.

TCRbeta CDR3 regions were amplified from genomic DNA by means of the immunoSEQ Assay, a bias-controlled multiplex PCR. The original methods were these. The number of nucleated cells in each sample was estimated by amplification of reference gene primers within the assay. To quantify the absolute abundance of each unique TCRbeta CDR3 rearrangement, sequence reads were collapsed and filtered. For each sample, productive Simpson clonality was calculated as the square root of Simpson's diversity index across productive rearrangements. The immuneACCESS repertoire file appears here via TCRdb, limited to in-frame rearrangements. These files lack a portion of the clones; in checked studies, under half of the deficit traces to unresolved V genes, and the cause of the others is not known. The V and J calls and clone size come from that table; D and trimming were worked out from the DNA. The sample table lists roughly 290,000 clones, approximately 85% of them with a count of one. The top ten constitute around 1% of the sample.

At one collaborating source in Seattle, patients were enrolled during active infection and were followed longitudinally through the course of disease. The collaborating institutions used their own protocols to collect whole blood in K2EDTA tubes. For TCRbeta analysis, collaborator samples were shipped as frozen whole blood, as isolated PBMCs, or as DNA extracted from either sample type. Its CDR3 holds 11 amino acids, cysteine through phenylalanine. Only the CDR3 region is kept as DNA, spanning 33 bases read in frame from base 1. Taken from the germline V gene, the CDR1 and CDR2 loops are SGHTA and FQGTGA. The V end gives up 6 bases and the J end 5 bases, leaving 1 base in the junction not matched to a gene. With respect to this clone: The target of this receptor is not known. No much larger clone is present one base from it, and per-base qualities are unavailable.

What the authors observed across the whole study: How much clinical and demographic metadata was included differed by source and by participant, and the metadata was provided uncurated.

The receptor was derived from a human donor with COVID-19, enrolled during active disease. The donor label of this sample is uncertain. The chain is encoded by TRBV7-3 joined to TRBJ2-7; 7 central nucleotides agree with TRBD1. The sequenced material came from peripheral blood. The CDR3 reads as follows: CASSQGDEQYF. The nucleotide sequence reads as follows: TGTGCCAGCAGTCAGGGGGACGAGCAGTACTTC. With the rest looked up from the reference TRBV7-3 and TRBJ2-7 genes rather than sequenced, the full variable domain is GAGVSQTPSNKVTEKGKYVELRCDPISGHTALYWYRQSLGQGPEFLIYFQGTGAADDSGLPNDRFFAVRPEGSVSTLKIQRTERGDSAVYLCASSQGDEQYFGPGTRLTVT.